Here is one T cell receptor beta chain with its context. The antigen remains unidentified. A multiplex PCR was run with 60 Vbeta primers and 13 Jbeta primers. Assay used: immunoSEQ multiplex PCR; TCRdb lists only in-frame clones, some missing. In the table there are under 250,000 clones, around 80% of which are singletons. The data derive from a study of cytomegalovirus exposure and HLA in healthy donors. General observations from the study: In a later analysis, several top co-occurrence clusters appeared linked to parvovirus B19, influenza, CMV and Epstein-Barr virus. Analyzed later, most CMV-associated TCR beta chains appeared HLA-restricted.

The CDR3 runs to 12 residues. V gave up 1 base and J gave up 8 bases, with 8 bases separating them. Per germline, CDR1 SEHNR and CDR2 FQNEAQ (reference sequence). The chain links TRBV7-9 to TRBJ1-1; possible D gene TRBD1, 5 bases. The sequencing input was PBMCs. The origin of this receptor is a boy aged 5-17 years in good health and CMV-seronegative. CDR3 in DNA: TGTGCCAGCAGCTTAGTTCGACAGGAAGCTTTCTTT. Amino acid sequence: CASSLVRQEAFF.